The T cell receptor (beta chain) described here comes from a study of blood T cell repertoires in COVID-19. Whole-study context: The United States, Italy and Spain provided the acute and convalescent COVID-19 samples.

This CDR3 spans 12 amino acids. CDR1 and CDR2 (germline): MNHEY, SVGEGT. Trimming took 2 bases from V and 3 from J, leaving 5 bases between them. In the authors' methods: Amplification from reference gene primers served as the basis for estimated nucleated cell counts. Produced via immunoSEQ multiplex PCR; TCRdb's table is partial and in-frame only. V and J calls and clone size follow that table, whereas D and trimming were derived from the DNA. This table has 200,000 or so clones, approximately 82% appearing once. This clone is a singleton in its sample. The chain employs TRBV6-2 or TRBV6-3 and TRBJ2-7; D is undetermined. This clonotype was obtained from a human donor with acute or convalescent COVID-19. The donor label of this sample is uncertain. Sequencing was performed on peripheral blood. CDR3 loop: CASSYGRYEQYF. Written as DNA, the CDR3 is TGTGCCAGCAGTTACGGGCGCTACGAGCAGTACTTC.